This is a list of T cell receptor beta chains from one sample in a study of T-cell reconstitution after alpha-beta-depleted transplantation in children. MiXCR, applied by TCRdb to the PCR reads, yields one record per CDR3 protein. The table has approximately 230,000 distinct CDR3 sequences, over 20% seen once. Material: PBMCs, obtained before TCRalphabeta/CD19-depleted stem cell transplant. All receptors derive from a girl aged 2 to 9 with Fanconi anemia, due to receive a stem cell transplant. CDR3s include the opening cysteine and the closing phenylalanine or tryptophan. A D gene is named only where the DNA matches it firmly. The size entry is marked missing in some rows and otherwise reads once, few, many or a size class.

d_call j_call v_call clone_size cdr3_nt cdr3_aa
- TRBJ2-3 TRBV7-6 - TGTGCCAGCAGCAGCCCGTTAGCGGGCACAGATACGCAGTATTTT CASSSPLAGTDTQYF
- TRBJ2-3 TRBV20-1 many TGCAGTGCTAGATCGGGAAAACACGATACGCAGTATTTT CSARSGKHDTQYF
TRBD2 TRBJ2-1 TRBV20-1 few TGCAGTGCTAGAGCCCTTTACTTCGAGCGGGGGAGTGGGGTGAATGAGCAGTTCTTC CSARALYFERGSGVNEQFF
- TRBJ2-7 TRBV29-1 many TGCAGCGTTTCTTTCAGCTACGAGCAGTACTTC CSVSFSYEQYF
TRBD1 TRBJ2-7 TRBV29-1 - TGCAGCGTCCCCGACAGGGGCTTCTCCTACGAGCAGTACTTC CSVPDRGFSYEQYF
TRBD2 TRBJ2-1 TRBV6-4 many TGTGCCAGCAGTGAACTAGCGGACAACTACAATGAGCAGTTCTTC CASSELADNYNEQFF
- TRBJ2-3 TRBV20-1 many TGCAGTGCTATAAGCACAGATACGCAGTATTTT CSAISTDTQYF
- TRBJ2-7 TRBV29-1 few TGCAGCGTTGAAGGAGCGGACCCCTACGAGCAGTACTTC CSVEGADPYEQYF
- TRBJ1-1 TRBV29-1 - TGCAGCGTTGGGGTGGAGACTGAAGCTTTCTTT CSVGVETEAFF
- TRBJ2-7 TRBV4-2 many TGTGCCAGCAGCCAAGAGGGTCACGGCGAGCAGTACTTC CASSQEGHGEQYF
- TRBJ2-5 TRBV7-2 - TGTGCCAGCAGCTTAGTTGGCGGGGTTCGGGAGACCCAGTACTTC CASSLVGGVRETQYF
TRBD1 TRBJ2-1 TRBV20-1 few TGCAGTGCTAGCGCGGGACAGGGTTACAATGAGCAGTTCTTC CSASAGQGYNEQFF
- TRBJ2-2 TRBV6-5 - TGTGCCAGCAGTTACTCGACTGTCGTGAACACCGGGGAGCTGTTTTTT CASSYSTVVNTGELFF
- TRBJ2-2 TRBV20-1 many TGCAGTGCTAGGAACAGGGAGCCCGGGGAGCTGTTTTTT CSARNREPGELFF
- TRBJ2-7 TRBV5-1 few TGCGCCAGCAGCTTGGAAGTCGACGCCCGACCCTACGAGCAGTACTTC CASSLEVDARPYEQYF
TRBD2 TRBJ2-1 TRBV2 many TGTGCCAGGGCGGGGACTAGCGGGAGGCCCTACAATGAGCAGTTCTTC CARAGTSGRPYNEQFF
- TRBJ2-1 TRBV7-9 few TGTGCCAGCAGCTCCAGCACTCGGGACTCCTACAATGAGCAGTTCTTC CASSSSTRDSYNEQFF
TRBD2 TRBJ2-1 TRBV7-8 many TGTGCCAGCAGCTCCGGACTAGGGTTTCCGGGGAATGAGCAGTTCTTC CASSSGLGFPGNEQFF
TRBD2 TRBJ2-7 TRBV11-2 - TGTGCCAGCAGCTTATACCGGGGGGACTCCTACGAGCAGTACTTC CASSLYRGDSYEQYF
TRBD2 TRBJ2-7 TRBV29-1 - TGCAGCATAATTAGCGGGATTCCCTACGAGCAGTACTTC CSIISGIPYEQYF
TRBD1 TRBJ1-3 TRBV29-1 - TGCAGCGTAAGACAGGGCTTGTCCGGAAACACCATATATTTT CSVRQGLSGNTIYF
- TRBJ2-1 TRBV7-2 - TGTGCCAGCAGCCTGACCCGGGGAACGAACAATGAGCAGTTCTTC CASSLTRGTNNEQFF
- TRBJ2-1 TRBV7-3 - TGTGCCAGCAGCTTAGGGGGGGCCAACAATGAGCAGTTCTTC CASSLGGANNEQFF
TRBD2 TRBJ2-3 TRBV5-1 once TGCGCCAGCTCCCTAGCGGGGCCTAGCGGGGATACGCAGTATTTT CASSLAGPSGDTQYF
- TRBJ2-7 TRBV2 - TGTGCCAGCAGTGATCCCGGGACTGGATCCTACGAGCAGTACTTC CASSDPGTGSYEQYF
- TRBJ1-1 TRBV20-1 many TGCAGTGCTAGAGATCCCGCGGGCGGCACTGAAGCTTTCTTT CSARDPAGGTEAFF
TRBD1 TRBJ1-1 TRBV2 - TGTGCCAGCAGTGTCCGGACAGGCCGAATCACTGAAGCTTTCTTT CASSVRTGRITEAFF
TRBD2 TRBJ2-3 TRBV29-1 few TGCAGCGTTGTCGTAGCGGGATTGAGCACAGATACGCAGTATTTT CSVVVAGLSTDTQYF
TRBD2 TRBJ2-3 TRBV10-3 few TGTGCCATCAGCGCCGGGACTAGCGGGAGGGAAGATACGCAGTATTTT CAISAGTSGREDTQYF
- TRBJ2-1 TRBV29-1 - TGCAGCGTTGGCCCCCAGCCCTACAATGAGCAGTTCTTC CSVGPQPYNEQFF
- TRBJ1-2 TRBV12-3/TRBV12-4 many TGTGCCAGCTTGAGTACCGAGACTAACTATGGCTACACCTTC CASLSTETNYGYTF
- TRBJ2-7 TRBV15 many TGTGCCACCAGCCTTCTCCGTCAGGGTTACGAGCAGTACTTC CATSLLRQGYEQYF
- TRBJ2-3 TRBV10-3 many TGTGCCATCAGTGATGGCAGGGTCACAGATACGCAGTATTTT CAISDGRVTDTQYF
TRBD1 TRBJ1-2 TRBV11-2 - TGTGCCAGCAGCTTAGACATAGGACAGGGCTATGGCTACACCTTC CASSLDIGQGYGYTF
TRBD1 TRBJ2-5 TRBV7-2 - TGTGCCAGCAGCTTAGATTTCAGGGGGGAGACCCAGTACTTC CASSLDFRGETQYF
TRBD2 TRBJ2-1 TRBV10-3 few TGTGCCATCAGCTTAGCGGGAAGCTCCTACAATGAGCAGTTCTTC CAISLAGSSYNEQFF
TRBD2 TRBJ2-7 TRBV7-3 - TGTGCCAGCAGCTTAGAAGGGACTAGTCGCAAGCAGTACTTC CASSLEGTSRKQYF
- TRBJ2-2 TRBV29-1 many TGCAGCGTTGAACAGAGCAGAACCGGGGAGCTGTTTTTT CSVEQSRTGELFF
- TRBJ2-7 TRBV7-3 few TGTGCCAGCAGCTTAACAGCTGGATCGACCTACGAGCAGTACTTC CASSLTAGSTYEQYF
- TRBJ2-3 TRBV6-5 many TGTGCCAGCAGCCCGGTGGGACTTAGCACAGATACGCAGTATTTT CASSPVGLSTDTQYF
TRBD2 TRBJ2-5 TRBV7-2 few TGTGCCAGCAGCTCCAACCAACTACTAGCGGGGAAAGAGACCCAGTACTTC CASSSNQLLAGKETQYF